This section outlines one TCR beta chain sequence together with its context. This clone's antigen is unknown. No much larger clone is present one base from it, and per-base qualities are unavailable. The CDR3, from cysteine to phenylalanine, totals 17 residues. CDR3 DNA only is kept here, 51 bases in frame from base 1. V was cut back by 0 bases and J by 4 bases, leaving a gap of 15 bases between them. From a lookup of the germline V gene, CDR1 and CDR2 are SGHAT and FQNNGV. The sample originates from a study of blood T cell repertoires in COVID-19 (dated by TCRdb to 2019 to 2021). For context, the study as a whole: Samples covering the acute and convalescent phases of COVID-19 were provided by collaborators in the United States, Italy and Spain. The prospective study material was composed of cDNA or gDNA derived from T cells, B-cell-depleted T cells, or PBMCs. Subjects who had been exposed to COVID-19, were actively infected with it, or had recovered from it provided the deeply sampled blood TCRbeta repertoires that made up the dataset. The repertoires were released in a freely available public database intended as a resource for research on the immune response to SARS-CoV-2. The samples were drawn from two sources: the first 160 participants of the ongoing ImmuneRACE study, and some 1,300 subjects contributed by 6 global collaborators. The sample metadata nearly always contained a de-identified subject ID, COVID-19 status, age in years and sex. HLA class I and class II types, where available, came from metadata supplied by the sample provider rather than from assay-based typing.

TCRbeta CDR3 regions were amplified from genomic DNA using the immunoSEQ Assay, a bias-controlled multiplex PCR. The published analysis was carried out like this. The number of nucleated cells in each sample was estimated from the amplification of reference gene primers within the assay. To quantify the absolute abundance of each unique TCRbeta CDR3 rearrangement, sequence reads were collapsed and filtered. Productive Simpson clonality was computed per sample as the square root of Simpson's diversity index over productive rearrangements. The table comes from immuneACCESS by way of TCRdb, which keeps in-frame sequences with V and J called. Part of the clones is missing from these tables; in studies checked, under half for an unresolved V gene and the rest for unknown reasons. V and J calls and clone size follow that table, whereas D and trimming were derived from the DNA. Present in this sample are roughly 410,000 clones, around 91% of which were seen just once. Roughly 1.6% of the sample goes to the ten largest clones.

One collaborating source in Seattle enrolled patients during active infection and followed them longitudinally through the course of disease. Each collaborating institution followed its own protocols to collect whole blood in K2EDTA tubes. For TCRbeta analysis, collaborators shipped samples as frozen whole blood, isolated PBMCs, or DNA extracted from either of those sample types. The paper's findings and limits, for the study overall: Clinical and demographic metadata were provided uncurated, with the amount varying by source and participant.

The V and J genes are TRBV11-2 and TRBJ1-4, with a tentative D gene TRBD1 over 6 matching bases. The receptor was isolated from a woman between 35 and 50 years old with COVID-19, enrolled during active disease. What was sequenced was peripheral blood. The nucleotide sequence is given as TGTGCCAGCAGCTTAGAAATCGGGGGGCGACTTAATGAAAAACTGTTTTTT. Its protein reads: CASSLEIGGRLNEKLFF.